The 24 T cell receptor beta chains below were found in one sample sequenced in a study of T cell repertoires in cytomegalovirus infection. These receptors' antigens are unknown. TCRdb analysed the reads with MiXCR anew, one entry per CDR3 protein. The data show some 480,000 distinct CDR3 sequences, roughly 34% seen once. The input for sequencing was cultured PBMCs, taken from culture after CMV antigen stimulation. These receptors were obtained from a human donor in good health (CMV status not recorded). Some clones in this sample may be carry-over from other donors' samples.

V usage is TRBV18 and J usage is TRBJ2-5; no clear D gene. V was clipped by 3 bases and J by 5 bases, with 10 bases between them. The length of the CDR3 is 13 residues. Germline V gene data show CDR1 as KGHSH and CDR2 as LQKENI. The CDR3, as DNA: TGTGCCAGCTCACCTCTAGAAAGGGAGACCCAGTACTTC. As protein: CASSPLERETQYF.

DNA of the CDR3: TGTGCCACCCGGTCGGGACAGCACACCGGGGAGCTGTTTTTT. Translating gives CATRSGQHTGELFF. V usage is TRBV24-1 and J usage is TRBJ2-2; 7 bases are shared with TRBD1. Germline-derived CDR1 and CDR2 are KGHDR and SFDVKD. The CDR3 consists of 14 residues. Trimming at V came to 9 bases and at J to 3 bases, leaving 6 bases not matched to a gene.

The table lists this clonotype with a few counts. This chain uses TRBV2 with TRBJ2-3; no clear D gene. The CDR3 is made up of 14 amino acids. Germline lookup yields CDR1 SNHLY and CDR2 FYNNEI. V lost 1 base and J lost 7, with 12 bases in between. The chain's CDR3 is CASSEGPWGNTQYF. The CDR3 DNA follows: TGTGCCAGCAGTGAAGGGCCTTGGGGAAATACGCAGTATTTT. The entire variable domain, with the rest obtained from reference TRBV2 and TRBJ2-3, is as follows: EPEVTQTPSHQVTQMGQEVILRCVPISNHLYFYWYRQILGQKVEFLVSFYNNEISEKSEIFDDQFSVERPDGSNFTLKIRSTKLEDSAMYFCASSEGPWGNTQYFGPGTRLTVL.

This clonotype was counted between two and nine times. In nucleotides, the CDR3 is TGTGCCAGCAGCGTCAGGAGCGTCCTCTCTGGGGCCAACGTCCTGACTTTC. Amino acids: CASSVRSVLSGANVLTF. The rearrangement links TRBV7-9 to TRBJ2-6; D gene unclear. CDR1 and CDR2 from the germline V gene are SEHNR and FQNEAQ (reference sequence). Trimming took off 5 bases at V and 0 bases at J, with 14 bases between the two ends. The CDR3 extends over 17 amino acids.

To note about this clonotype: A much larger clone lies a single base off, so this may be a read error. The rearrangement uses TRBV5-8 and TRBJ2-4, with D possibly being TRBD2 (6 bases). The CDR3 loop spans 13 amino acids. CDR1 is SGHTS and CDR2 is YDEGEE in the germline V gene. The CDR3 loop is CANSPEGWNIQYF. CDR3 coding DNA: TGTGCCAACAGCCCGGAGGGATGGAACATTCAGTACTTC.

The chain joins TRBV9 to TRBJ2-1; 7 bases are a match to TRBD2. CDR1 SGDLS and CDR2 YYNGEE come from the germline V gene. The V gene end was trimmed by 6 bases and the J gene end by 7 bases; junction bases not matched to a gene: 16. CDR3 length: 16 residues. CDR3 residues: CASTKGDGLVNNEQFF. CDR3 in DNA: TGTGCCAGCACCAAAGGGGATGGACTAGTAAATAATGAGCAGTTCTTC. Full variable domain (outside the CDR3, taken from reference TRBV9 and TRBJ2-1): DSGVTQTPKHLITATGQRVTLRCSPRSGDLSVYWYQQSLDQGLQFLIQYYNGEERAKGNILERFSAQQFPDLHSELNLSSLELGDSALYFCASTKGDGLVNNEQFFGPGTRLTVL.

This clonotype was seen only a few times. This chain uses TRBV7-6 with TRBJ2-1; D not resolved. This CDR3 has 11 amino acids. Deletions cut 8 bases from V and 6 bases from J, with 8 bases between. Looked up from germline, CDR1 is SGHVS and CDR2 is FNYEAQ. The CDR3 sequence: CASVVFNEQFF. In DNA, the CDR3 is TGTGCCAGCGTAGTATTCAATGAGCAGTTCTTC.

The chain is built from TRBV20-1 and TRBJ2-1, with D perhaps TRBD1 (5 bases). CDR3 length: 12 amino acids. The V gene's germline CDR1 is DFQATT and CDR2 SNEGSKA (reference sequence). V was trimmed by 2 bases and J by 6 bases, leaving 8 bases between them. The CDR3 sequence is CSARSGANEQFF. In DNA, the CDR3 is TGCAGTGCTAGATCTGGGGCCAATGAGCAGTTCTTC.

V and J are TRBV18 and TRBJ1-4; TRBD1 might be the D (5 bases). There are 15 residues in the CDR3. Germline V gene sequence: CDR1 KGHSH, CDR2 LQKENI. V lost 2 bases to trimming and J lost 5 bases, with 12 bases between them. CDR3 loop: CASSPTGQRNEKLFF. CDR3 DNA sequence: TGTGCCAGCTCACCAACGGGGCAGAGAAATGAAAAACTGTTTTTT. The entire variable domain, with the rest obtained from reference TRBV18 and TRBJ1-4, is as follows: NAGVMQNPRHLVRRRGQEARLRCSPMKGHSHVYWYRQLPEEGLKFMVYLQKENIIDESGMPKERFSAEFPKEGPSILRIQQVVRGDSAAYFCASSPTGQRNEKLFFGSGTQLSVL.

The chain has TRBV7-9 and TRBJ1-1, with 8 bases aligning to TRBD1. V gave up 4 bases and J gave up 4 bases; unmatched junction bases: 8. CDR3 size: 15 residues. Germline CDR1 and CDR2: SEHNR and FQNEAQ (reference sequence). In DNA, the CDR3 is TGTGCCAGCAGCTCCCAGGGGGCATTAGGCACTGAAGCTTTCTTT. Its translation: CASSSQGALGTEAFF. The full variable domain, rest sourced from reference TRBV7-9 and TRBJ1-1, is DTGVSQNPRHKITKRGQNVTFRCDPISEHNRLYWYRQTLGQGPEFLTYFQNEAQLEKSRLLSDRFSAERPKGSFSTLEIQRTEQGDSAMYLCASSSQGALGTEAFFGQGTRLTVV.

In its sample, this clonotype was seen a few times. CDR3 nucleotides: TGCGCCAGCAGCCAAGATAATGTAGGAAGGACTAGCGGGAGGACCGTACGCTACAATGAGCAGTTCTTC. Its protein is CASSQDNVGRTSGRTVRYNEQFF. The chain recombines TRBV4-1 with TRBJ2-1; 14 bases are shared with TRBD2. V shed 0 bases, J shed 3 bases, and the junction held 19 bases outside the gene matches. The germline gives CDR1 MGHRA, CDR2 YSYEKL. The CDR3 loop spans 23 amino acids.

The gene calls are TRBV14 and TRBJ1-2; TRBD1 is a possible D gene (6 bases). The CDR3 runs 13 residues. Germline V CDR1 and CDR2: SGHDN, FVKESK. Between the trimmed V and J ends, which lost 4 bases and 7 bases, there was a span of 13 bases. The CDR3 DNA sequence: TGTGCCAGCAGCCCACGGACAGACGGTGGCTACACCTTC. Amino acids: CASSPRTDGGYTF.

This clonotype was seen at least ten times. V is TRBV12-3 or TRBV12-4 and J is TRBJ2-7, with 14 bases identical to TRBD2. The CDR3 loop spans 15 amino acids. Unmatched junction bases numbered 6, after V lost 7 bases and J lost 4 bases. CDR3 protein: CASKFGTSGSYEQYF. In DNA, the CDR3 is TGTGCCAGCAAATTTGGGACTAGCGGGAGTTACGAGCAGTACTTC.

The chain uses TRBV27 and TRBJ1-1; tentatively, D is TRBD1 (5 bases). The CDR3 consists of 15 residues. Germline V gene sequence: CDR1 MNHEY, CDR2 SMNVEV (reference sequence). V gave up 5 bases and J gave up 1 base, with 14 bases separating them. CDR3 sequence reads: CASSPSYRGNTEAFF. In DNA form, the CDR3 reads TGTGCCAGCAGTCCCTCCTATAGGGGGAACACTGAAGCTTTCTTT.

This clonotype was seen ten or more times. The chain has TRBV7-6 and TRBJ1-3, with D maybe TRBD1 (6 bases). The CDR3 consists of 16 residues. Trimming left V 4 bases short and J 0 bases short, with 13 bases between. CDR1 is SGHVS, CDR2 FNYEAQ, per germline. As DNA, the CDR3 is TGTGCCAGCAGCTACGGGGGCGCACTCTCTGGAAACACCATATATTTT. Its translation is CASSYGGALSGNTIYF.

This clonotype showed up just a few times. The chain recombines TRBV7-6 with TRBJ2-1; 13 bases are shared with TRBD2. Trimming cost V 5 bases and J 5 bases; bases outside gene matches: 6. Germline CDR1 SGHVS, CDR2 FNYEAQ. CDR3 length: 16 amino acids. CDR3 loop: CASSPPGLAGNNEQFF. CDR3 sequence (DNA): TGTGCCAGCAGCCCCCCGGGACTAGCGGGAAACAATGAGCAGTTCTTC.

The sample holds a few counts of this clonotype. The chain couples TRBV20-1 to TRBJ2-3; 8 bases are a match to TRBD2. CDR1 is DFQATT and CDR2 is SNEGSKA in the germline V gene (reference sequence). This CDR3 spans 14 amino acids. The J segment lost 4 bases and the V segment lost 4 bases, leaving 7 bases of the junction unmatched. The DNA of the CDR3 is TGCAGTGCTACGCGGGAGGCCAGCGCAGATACGCAGTATTTT. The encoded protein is CSATREASADTQYF.

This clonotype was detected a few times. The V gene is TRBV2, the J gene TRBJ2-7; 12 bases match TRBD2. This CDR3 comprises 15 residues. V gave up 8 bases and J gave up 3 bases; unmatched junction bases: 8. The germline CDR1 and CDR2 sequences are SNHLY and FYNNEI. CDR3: CASPGGLAGSYEQYF. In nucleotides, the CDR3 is TGTGCCAGCCCAGGCGGACTAGCGGGAAGCTACGAGCAGTACTTC.

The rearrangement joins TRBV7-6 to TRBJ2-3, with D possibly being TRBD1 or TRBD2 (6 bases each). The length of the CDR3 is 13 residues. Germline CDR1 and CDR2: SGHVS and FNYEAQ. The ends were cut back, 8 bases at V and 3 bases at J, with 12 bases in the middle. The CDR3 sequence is CASGGPATDTQYF. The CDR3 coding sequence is TGTGCCAGCGGGGGGCCCGCGACAGATACGCAGTATTTT.

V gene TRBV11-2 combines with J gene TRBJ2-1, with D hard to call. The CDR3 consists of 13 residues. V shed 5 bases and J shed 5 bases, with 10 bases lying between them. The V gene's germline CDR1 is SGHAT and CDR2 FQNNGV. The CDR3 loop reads CASSRWENNEQFF. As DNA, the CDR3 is TGTGCCAGCAGCCGGTGGGAAAACAATGAGCAGTTCTTC.

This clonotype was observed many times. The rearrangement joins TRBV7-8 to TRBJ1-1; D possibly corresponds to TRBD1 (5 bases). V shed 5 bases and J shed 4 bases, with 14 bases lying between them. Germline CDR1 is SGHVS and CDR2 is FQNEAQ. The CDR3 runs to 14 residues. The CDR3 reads CASSRVVGGTEAFF. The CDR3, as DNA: TGTGCCAGCAGCCGGGTGGTGGGGGGCACTGAAGCTTTCTTT.

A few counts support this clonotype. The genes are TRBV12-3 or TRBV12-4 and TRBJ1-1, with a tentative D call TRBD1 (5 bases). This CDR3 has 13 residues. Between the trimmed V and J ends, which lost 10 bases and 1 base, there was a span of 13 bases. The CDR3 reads CATRTPENTEAFF. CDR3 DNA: TGTGCCACAAGGACACCAGAGAACACTGAAGCTTTCTTT.

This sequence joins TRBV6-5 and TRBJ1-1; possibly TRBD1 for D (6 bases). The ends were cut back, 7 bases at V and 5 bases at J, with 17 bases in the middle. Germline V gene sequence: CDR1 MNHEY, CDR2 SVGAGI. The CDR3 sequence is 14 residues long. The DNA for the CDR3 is TGTGCCAGCACTGAGGGGGGGACGGGGACTGAAGCTTTCTTT. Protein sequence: CASTEGGTGTEAFF.

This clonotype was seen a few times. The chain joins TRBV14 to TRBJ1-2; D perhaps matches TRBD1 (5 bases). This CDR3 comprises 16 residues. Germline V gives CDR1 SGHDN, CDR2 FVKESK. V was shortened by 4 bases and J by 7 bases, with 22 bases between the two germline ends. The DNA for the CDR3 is TGTGCCAGCAGCCCCTTGCCGGGACTAGTACGGGCTGGCTACACCTTC. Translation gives CASSPLPGLVRAGYTF.